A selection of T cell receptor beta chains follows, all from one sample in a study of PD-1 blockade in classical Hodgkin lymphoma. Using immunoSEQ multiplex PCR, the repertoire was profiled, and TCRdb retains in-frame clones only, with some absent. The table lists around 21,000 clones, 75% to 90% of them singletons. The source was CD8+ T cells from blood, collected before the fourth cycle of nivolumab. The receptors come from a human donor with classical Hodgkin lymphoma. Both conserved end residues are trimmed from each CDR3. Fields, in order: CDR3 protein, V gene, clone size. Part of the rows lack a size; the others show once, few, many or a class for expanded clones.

CDR3: ASSLDGRQGEEKLF
V: TRBV11-3
size: .

CDR3: SVDRGLGRNEQF
V: TRBV29-1
size: .

CDR3: ASSVEGTQY
V: TRBV9
size: .

CDR3: ASRQAGVEEQF
V: TRBV5-1
size: once

CDR3: ASSQTAGGSQETQY
V: TRBV4-3
size: .

CDR3: ASSWGEGGTEAF
V: TRBV5-1
size: .

CDR3: ASSPVSPPDNEQF
V: TRBV18
size: .

CDR3: ASSPRAGVYEQF
V: TRBV4-3
size: .

CDR3: ASSPTPTAGNTIY
V: TRBV6-5
size: .

CDR3: ASSLSGGASYEQY
V: TRBV5-4
size: .

CDR3: ASSPQGGSNQPQH
V: TRBV4-2
size: once

CDR3: ATSRAPGEQYEQY
V: TRBV15
size: .

CDR3: ASSVGGLPYDTQY
V: TRBV9
size: .

CDR3: ASSLGTSGVWDEQF
V: TRBV7-2
size: once

CDR3: ASSLGTSGGTSYEQY
V: TRBV5-4
size: .

CDR3: ASSLPGTEAF
V: TRBV13
size: .

CDR3: ASSLGSPEAF
V: TRBV5-1
size: .

CDR3: ASSKYSARGNTGELF
V: TRBV7-2
size: once

CDR3: ASSETDPLPYEQY
V: TRBV10-2
size: .

CDR3: ASSLPVNEEADTQY
V: TRBV19
size: .

CDR3: ASSHRDREEAEAF
V: TRBV7-9
size: few

CDR3: ASSVSGGDQETQY
V: TRBV9
size: once

CDR3: ASSGGTSTDTQY
V: TRBV6-4
size: .

CDR3: ASSFHSNQPQH
V: TRBV7-9
size: .

CDR3: ASSRTLTVSYEQY
V: TRBV7-9
size: .

CDR3: ASISGGTPYEQY
V: TRBV6-1
size: .

CDR3: ASSLNYADEKLF
V: TRBV11-2
size: .

CDR3: ASSSDRGTNTEAF
V: TRBV27
size: .

CDR3: ASSRRGEEKLF
V: TRBV19
size: few

CDR3: ASSYIGQNEAF
V: TRBV6-5
size: .

CDR3: ASSPGQVSNQPQH
V: TRBV7-9
size: once

CDR3: ASSFFQGANSPLH
V: TRBV7-2
size: .

CDR3: ASSPPGTIPSNTEAF
V: TRBV9
size: .

CDR3: ASSLRSGWSTEAF
V: TRBV27
size: .

CDR3: ASSTPLAGPTYEQY
V: TRBV5-5
size: .

CDR3: AWSTVWDSYGYT
V: TRBV30
size: once

CDR3: ASSAALNTGELF
V: TRBV6-4
size: .

CDR3: ASGLVVGRDRGHEQY
V: TRBV12-5
size: .

CDR3: ASRNGLAGGPETQY
V: TRBV7-9
size: .